These 31 T cell receptor beta chains share one sample of origin, sequenced in a study of CDR3 diversity in severe acne. TCRdb redid the calling of the PCR reads with MiXCR, one entry per CDR3 protein. This sample has some 85,000 distinct CDR3 sequences, with approximately 54% found just once. The sequencing sample was made of blood. These receptor sequences come from a male donor with severe acne vulgaris.

The chain uses TRBV5-4 and TRBJ2-3; perhaps TRBD2 as D (5 bases). The CDR3 has 14 amino acids. V shed 4 bases and J shed 5 bases, with 14 bases lying between them. The germline V gene encodes CDR1 SGHNT and CDR2 YYREEE (reference sequence). CDR3 amino acids: CASSPGGFQDTQYF. In nucleotides, the CDR3 is TGTGCCAGCAGCCCAGGCGGGTTCCAAGATACGCAGTATTTT.

Only a few counts were recorded for this clonotype. This may be a read error, as it is one base from a much larger clone. This sequence joins TRBV7-9 and TRBJ2-1, with 9 positions matching TRBD2. Unmatched junction bases numbered 5, after V lost 4 bases and J lost 7 bases. Germline V lookup: CDR1 SEHNR, CDR2 FQNEAQ (reference sequence). This CDR3 is built from 14 residues. The CDR3, as DNA: TGTGCCAGCAGCTCGCTGCGGGAGGGGAATGAGCAGTTCTTC. Translating it yields CASSSLREGNEQFF.

By sample fraction, this clonotype is medium-sized. The V gene is TRBV10-3, the J gene TRBJ1-6; 9 bases agree with TRBD1. The CDR3 runs 15 residues. Looked up from germline, CDR1 is ENHRY and CDR2 is SYGVKD. V dropped 10 bases and J dropped 0; count of bases not matched to a gene: 4. In nucleotides, the CDR3 is TGTGCCACCCGACAGGGGGGCTCCTATAATTCACCCCTCCACTTT. It translates to CATRQGGSYNSPLHF.

The gene calls are TRBV19 and TRBJ1-4; D is uncertain. Germline CDR1 is LNHDA and CDR2 is SQIVND (reference sequence). Deletions cut 3 bases from V and 8 bases from J, with 13 bases between. The CDR3 loop spans 14 amino acids. The CDR3 sequence: CASSIGWTEEKLFF. The CDR3 DNA reads TGTGCCAGTAGTATCGGGTGGACGGAAGAAAAACTGTTTTTT.

This chain links TRBV19 with TRBJ2-1, with 8 nucleotides matching TRBD2. The germline CDR1 and CDR2 sequences are LNHDA and SQIVND (reference sequence). V shed 5 bases, J shed 4 bases, and the junction held 7 bases outside the gene matches. This CDR3 has 15 residues. This CDR3 reads CASSSAASGYNEQFF. The CDR3, as DNA: TGTGCCAGTAGTTCGGCGGCTAGCGGGTACAATGAGCAGTTCTTC.

The chain joins TRBV15 to TRBJ2-5, with a possible D match to TRBD1 (6 bases). Germline CDR1 LNHNV, CDR2 YYDKDF (reference sequence). The CDR3 runs 15 residues. V lost 5 bases to trimming and J lost 4 bases, with 17 bases between them. In DNA, the CDR3 is TGTGCCACCAGCCCACATACTGGGGGCACAGAGACCCAGTACTTC. It specifies CATSPHTGGTETQYF.

Ten or more counts support this clonotype. The DNA for the CDR3 is TGTGCCAGCAGTCCCGCCGCCTTACAGGGCCGGGGGGGGGGCTACACCTTC. Translation gives CASSPAALQGRGGGYTF. This chain links TRBV28 with TRBJ1-2, with a weak D call TRBD1 (6 bases). Deletions cut 5 bases from V and 8 bases from J, with 27 bases between. The CDR3 spans 17 residues. Per the germline V gene, CDR1 is MDHEN and CDR2 is SYDVKM.

This clonotype was seen at least ten times. The CDR3 region has the DNA TGTGCCAGCAGCGAGGGGGGGAATGAGCAGTTCTTC. This encodes CASSEGGNEQFF. The rearrangement uses TRBV9 and TRBJ2-1; tentatively, D is TRBD2 (7 bases). This CDR3 is 12 amino acids long. V lost 3 bases to trimming and J lost 7 bases, with 8 bases between them. Germline V gene data show CDR1 as SGDLS and CDR2 as YYNGEE.

As regards this clonotype: Being one base from a much bigger clone, this may be a read error. The J gene is TRBJ1-1, the V gene TRBV28; D gene unclear. V lost 8 bases, J lost 0 bases, and 13 bases lay in between. The CDR3 sequence is 14 residues long. CDR1 and CDR2 (germline): MDHEN, SYDVKM. The CDR3 sequence is CASAPGRVNTEAFF. CDR3 nucleotides: TGTGCCAGCGCCCCCGGACGGGTGAACACTGAAGCTTTCTTT.

V gene TRBV12-5 combines with J gene TRBJ1-2; 9 nucleotides agree with TRBD1. Germline-derived CDR1 and CDR2 are LGHNT and FRNRAP. This CDR3 contains 13 residues. V was pared by 1 base and J by 8 bases, with 2 bases of the junction left unmatched. The CDR3 nucleotides are TGTGCTAGTGGTTTGGGGACAGGGGACGGCTACACCTTC. Translated, it gives CASGLGTGDGYTF.

A single count supports this clonotype. A much larger clone sits a single nucleotide away, making a read error possible. The CDR3: CSARDTGTGIVSYNSPLHF. CDR3 sequence (DNA): TGCAGTGCTAGAGACACCGGGACAGGGATAGTCTCCTATAATTCACCCCTCCACTTT. The chain employs TRBV20-1 and TRBJ1-6; TRBD1 matches at 9 bases. V was pared by 0 bases and J by 0 bases, with 9 bases of the junction left unmatched. This CDR3 contains 19 residues. Germline values: CDR1 DFQATT, CDR2 SNEGSKA (reference sequence).

This clonotype was counted a few times. The rearrangement uses TRBV24-1 and TRBJ2-2; TRBD1 matches at 7 bases. V dropped 7 bases and J dropped 1; count of bases not matched to a gene: 11. CDR1 is KGHDR and CDR2 is SFDVKD in the germline V gene. The CDR3 is 17 amino acids. As DNA, the CDR3 is TGTGCCACCAGGGAAACAGGGGCGGAGGAGAACACCGGGGAGCTGTTTTTT. Residues: CATRETGAEENTGELFF.

The genes are TRBV6-6 and TRBJ1-1, with D unresolved. Trimming shortened V by 4 bases and J by 4 bases, and 10 bases separated the two germline ends. Germline V gene sequence: CDR1 MNHNY, CDR2 SVGAGI (reference sequence). The CDR3 extends over 13 amino acids. CDR3 nucleotide sequence: TGTGCCAGCAGTTCAGGATTAGGCACTGAAGCTTTCTTT. Translated, it gives CASSSGLGTEAFF.

A few counts support this clonotype. This chain connects TRBV13 to TRBJ1-3; D is undetermined. Germline lookup yields CDR1 PRHDT and CDR2 FYEKMQ (reference sequence). Trimming stripped 3 bases from V and 2 bases from J, with 11 bases between. The CDR3 has 15 amino acids. The CDR3 bases are TGTGCCAGCAGCTTGGGTCCTGGGGCTGGAAACACCATATATTTT. This encodes CASSLGPGAGNTIYF.

Only one count was recorded for this clonotype. The V and J genes are TRBV29-1 and TRBJ2-7; 9 positions match TRBD2. Germline CDR1 and CDR2: SQVTM and ANQGSEA. The trim removed 7 bases at V and 2 bases at J, leaving 12 bases unmatched. This CDR3 comprises 15 residues. The CDR3 sequence: CSAAARLAGTYEQYF. For the CDR3, the DNA is TGCAGCGCCGCGGCGCGGCTAGCGGGAACCTACGAGCAGTACTTC.

At least ten counts were recorded for this clonotype. This chain connects TRBV20-1 to TRBJ1-6; the D gene is possibly TRBD1 (5 bases). CDR1 DFQATT and CDR2 SNEGSKA come from the germline V gene (reference sequence). Trimming stripped 4 bases from V and 4 bases from J, with 14 bases between. This CDR3 is 15 amino acids long. This chain's CDR3 is CSANPSGTYNSPLHF. CDR3 in DNA: TGCAGTGCTAACCCATCCGGGACGTATAATTCACCCCTCCACTTT.

CDR3 sequence reads: CASTPENYGYTF. In DNA form, the CDR3 reads TGTGCCAGCACCCCGGAGAACTATGGCTACACCTTC. This chain uses TRBV13 with TRBJ1-2, with no clear D. Looked up from germline, CDR1 is PRHDT and CDR2 is FYEKMQ (reference sequence). The CDR3 loop spans 12 amino acids. Trimming pared 7 bases from V and 2 bases from J, leaving 8 bases between.

The chain carries TRBV11-2 and TRBJ2-2, with D unclear. Germline V gives CDR1 SGHAT, CDR2 FQNNGV. CDR3 length equals 15 residues. The V gene lost 6 bases and the J gene lost 4 bases, with 15 bases spanning the gap. The CDR3 DNA reads TGTGCCAGCAGTAATCCGTATTCTGGCACCGGGGAGCTGTTTTTT. It encodes CASSNPYSGTGELFF.

The chain couples TRBV7-8 to TRBJ1-3; D remains unclear. Germline V gene data show CDR1 as SGHVS and CDR2 as FQNEAQ. V was trimmed by 6 bases and J by 0 bases, leaving 9 bases between them. This CDR3 region has 14 residues. The CDR3 DNA is TGTGCCAGCAGTGGTGAGCACTCTGGAAACACCATATATTTT. It yields the protein CASSGEHSGNTIYF.

The gene calls are TRBV11-2 and TRBJ2-7, with D perhaps matching TRBD1 (6 bases). The V gene's germline CDR1 is SGHAT and CDR2 FQNNGV. This CDR3 contains 11 residues. V lost 7 bases to trimming and J lost 5 bases, with 9 bases between them. In DNA form, the CDR3 reads TGTGCCAGCACCACAGGGAACGAGCAGTACTTC. The encoded protein is CASTTGNEQYF.

This clonotype was counted only a few times. The chain links TRBV5-6 to TRBJ2-3, with 11 bases identical to TRBD2. V gave up 0 bases and J gave up 5 bases; unmatched junction bases: 5. Per germline, CDR1 SGHDT and CDR2 YYEEEE. This CDR3 has 16 amino acids. CDR3 in DNA: TGTGCCAGCAGCTTGGGTAGCGGGGGGGCTAAAGATACGCAGTATTTT. Translation: CASSLGSGGAKDTQYF.

The V and J genes are TRBV25-1 and TRBJ2-2; 7 nucleotides match TRBD2. CDR3 length equals 16 residues. Unmatched junction bases numbered 6, after V lost 2 bases and J lost 3 bases. The germline V gene has CDR1 MGHDK and CDR2 SYGVNS. DNA for the CDR3: TGTGCCAGCAGTGAACAGGTGGGGGGGGACACCGGGGAGCTGTTTTTT. Its translation is CASSEQVGGDTGELFF.

This clonotype was detected ten times or more. The rearrangement links TRBV20-1 to TRBJ1-5, with a tentative D call TRBD1 (5 bases). V shed 6 bases and J shed 9 bases, with 12 bases lying between them. CDR1 and CDR2 (germline): DFQATT, SNEGSKA (reference sequence). There are 11 residues in the CDR3. The CDR3 loop reads CSAGTAGPQHF. CDR3 coding DNA: TGCAGTGCGGGGACGGCCGGGCCCCAGCATTTT.

The V and J genes are TRBV7-2 and TRBJ2-1, with 14 bases identical to TRBD2. Germline trimming cut 4 bases from V and 3 bases from J; bases unmatched to any gene: 2. Germline lookup yields CDR1 SGHTA and CDR2 FQGNSA. CDR3 length equals 16 residues. CDR3 DNA sequence: TGTGCCAGCAGCTGGGGACTAGCGGGAGACTACAATGAGCAGTTCTTC. Translation: CASSWGLAGDYNEQFF.

The rearrangement uses TRBV20-1 and TRBJ1-4; D possibly corresponds to TRBD1 (6 bases). CDR1 and CDR2 from the germline V gene are DFQATT and SNEGSKA (reference sequence). V lost 3 bases, J lost 4 bases, and 12 bases lay in between. The CDR3 loop spans 14 amino acids. DNA of the CDR3: TGCAGTGCTAGTCGGACAGCGGATAATGAAAAACTGTTTTTT. It translates to CSASRTADNEKLFF.

This clonotype was recorded a few times. The rearrangement uses TRBV29-1 and TRBJ1-2; D is uncertain. The V and J ends lost 6 bases and 2 bases respectively, with 10 bases between them. Per germline, CDR1 SQVTM and CDR2 ANQGSEA. The CDR3 is 12 residues long. DNA of the CDR3: TGCAGCGTCGATGACGGAAACTATGGCTACACCTTC. Amino acids: CSVDDGNYGYTF.

The chain joins TRBV25-1 to TRBJ1-4, with TRBD1 identical over 7 bases. The germline gives CDR1 MGHDK, CDR2 SYGVNS. The CDR3 extends over 15 amino acids. V was clipped by 6 bases and J by 2 bases; unmatched bases: 6. The CDR3 nucleotides read TGTGCCAGCAGGCCATCAGGGGGGACTAATGAAAAACTGTTTTTT. Translation: CASRPSGGTNEKLFF.

This chain uses TRBV19 with TRBJ2-7, with TRBD1 identical over 10 bases. The CDR3 is 13 residues long. Trimming cost V 6 bases and J 3 bases; bases outside gene matches: 2. From germline, CDR1 is LNHDA and CDR2 SQIVND (reference sequence). The CDR3 is CASRGTGDYEQYF. In DNA, the CDR3 is TGTGCCAGTAGGGGGACAGGGGACTACGAGCAGTACTTC.

Ten or more counts support this clonotype. This CDR3 reads CASSPLEAGVGELFF. CDR3 coding DNA: TGTGCCAGCAGCCCATTGGAGGCAGGGGTCGGGGAGCTGTTTTTT. V usage is TRBV7-2 and J usage is TRBJ2-2; D is perhaps TRBD1 (6 bases). Per the germline V gene, CDR1 is SGHTA and CDR2 is FQGNSA. The CDR3 is 15 amino acids. V was pared by 5 bases and J by 7 bases, with 17 bases between.

The V call is TRBV19, the J call TRBJ2-1; 8 nucleotides align to TRBD2. V was pared by 7 bases and J by 4 bases, with 9 bases of the junction left unmatched. Germline lookup yields CDR1 LNHDA and CDR2 SQIVND (reference sequence). CDR3 size: 15 residues. The CDR3 DNA sequence: TGTGCCAGTACCCTAACCGGGACTAGTTACAATGAGCAGTTCTTC. Amino acids: CASTLTGTSYNEQFF.

On this clonotype: It may be a read error: a sequence one base away is much more abundant. This chain uses TRBV7-6 with TRBJ2-3; no definite D call. This CDR3 region has 15 residues. In germline, CDR1 is SGHVS, CDR2 FNYEAQ. CDR3 DNA: TGTGCCAGCAGCTTATTGTCCACGTCCACAGATACGCAGTGTTTT. Protein product: CASSLLSTSTDTQCF.